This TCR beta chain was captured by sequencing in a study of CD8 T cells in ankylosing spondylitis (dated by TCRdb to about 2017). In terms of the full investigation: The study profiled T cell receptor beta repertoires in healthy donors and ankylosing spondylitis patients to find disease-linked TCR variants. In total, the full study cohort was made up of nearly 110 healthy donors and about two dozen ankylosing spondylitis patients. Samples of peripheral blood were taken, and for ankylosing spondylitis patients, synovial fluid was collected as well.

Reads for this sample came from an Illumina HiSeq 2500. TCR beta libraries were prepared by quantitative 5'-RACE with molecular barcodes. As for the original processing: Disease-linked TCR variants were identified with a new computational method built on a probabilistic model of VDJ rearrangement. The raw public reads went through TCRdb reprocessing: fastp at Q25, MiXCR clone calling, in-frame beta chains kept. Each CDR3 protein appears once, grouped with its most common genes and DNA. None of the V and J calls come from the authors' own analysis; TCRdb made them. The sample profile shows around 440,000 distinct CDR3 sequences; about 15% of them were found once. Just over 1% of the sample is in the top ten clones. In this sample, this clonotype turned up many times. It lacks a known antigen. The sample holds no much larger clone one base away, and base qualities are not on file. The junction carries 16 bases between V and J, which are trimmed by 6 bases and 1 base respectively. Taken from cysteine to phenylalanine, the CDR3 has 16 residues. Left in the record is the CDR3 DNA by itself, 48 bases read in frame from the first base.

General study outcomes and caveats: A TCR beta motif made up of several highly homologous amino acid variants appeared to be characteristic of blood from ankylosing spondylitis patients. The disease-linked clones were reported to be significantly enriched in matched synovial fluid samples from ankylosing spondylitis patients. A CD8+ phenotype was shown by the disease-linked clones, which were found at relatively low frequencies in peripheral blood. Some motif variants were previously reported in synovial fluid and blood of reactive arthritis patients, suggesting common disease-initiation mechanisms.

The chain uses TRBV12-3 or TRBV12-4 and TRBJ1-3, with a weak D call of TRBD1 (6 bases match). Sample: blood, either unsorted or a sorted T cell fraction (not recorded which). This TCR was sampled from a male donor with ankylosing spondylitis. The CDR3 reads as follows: CASSQKQGSSGNTIYF. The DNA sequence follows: TGTGCCAGCAGCCAAAAGCAGGGGAGTTCTGGAAACACCATATATTTT.